This entry concerns a single T cell receptor beta chain. Its antigen is as yet unknown. These data come from a study of T cells after yellow fever vaccination. Study-wide findings and caveats: FACS-sorted repertoires could contain abundant clonotypes contaminating from the bulk population. The secondary response showed a weaker magnitude and a faster peak, day 5 versus 15. After the booster, around 95% of CD4 and 75% to 90% of CD8 primary-response clones were re-detected.

The CDR3 totals 16 residues. V lost 6 bases to trimming and J lost 2 bases; unmatched junction nucleotides: 13. CDR1 is MNHEY and CDR2 is SVGAGI in the germline V gene. It was through 5'RACE template switching that TCR cDNA was made, with a universal primer site and UMIs added. TCRdb recomputed calls from the 5' RACE reads with MiXCR, one row per CDR3 protein. The sample lists some 560,000 distinct CDR3 sequences, approximately 21% occurring once. The receptor was isolated from a young man who received the YFV17D yellow fever vaccine. Sequencing was performed on PBMCs, taken 15 days after the yellow fever booster vaccination. The chain uses TRBV6-5 and TRBJ2-7; 7 nucleotides agree with TRBD1. The DNA for the CDR3 is TGTGCCAGCAGCCCCCGTATGATACAGGGGACCTACGAGCAGTACTTC. Its translation: CASSPRMIQGTYEQYF.